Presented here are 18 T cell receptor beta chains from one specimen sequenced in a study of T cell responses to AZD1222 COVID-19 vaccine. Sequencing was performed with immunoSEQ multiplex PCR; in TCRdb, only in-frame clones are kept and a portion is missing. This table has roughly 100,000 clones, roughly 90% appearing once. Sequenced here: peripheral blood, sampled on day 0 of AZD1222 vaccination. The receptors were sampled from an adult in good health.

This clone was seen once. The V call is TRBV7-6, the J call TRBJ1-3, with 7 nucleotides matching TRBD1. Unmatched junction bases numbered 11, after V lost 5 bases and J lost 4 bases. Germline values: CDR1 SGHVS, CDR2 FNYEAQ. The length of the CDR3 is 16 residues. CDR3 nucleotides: TGTGCCAGCAGCCCCTCGGAGGGGGCTGGAGGAAACACCATATATTTT. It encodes CASSPSEGAGGNTIYF. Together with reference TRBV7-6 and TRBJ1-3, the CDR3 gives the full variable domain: GAGVSQSPRYKVTKRGQDVALRCDPISGHVSLYWYRQALGQGPEFLTYFNYEAQQDKSGLPNDRFSAERPEGSISTLTIQRTEQRDSAMYRCASSPSEGAGGNTIYFGEGSWLTVV.

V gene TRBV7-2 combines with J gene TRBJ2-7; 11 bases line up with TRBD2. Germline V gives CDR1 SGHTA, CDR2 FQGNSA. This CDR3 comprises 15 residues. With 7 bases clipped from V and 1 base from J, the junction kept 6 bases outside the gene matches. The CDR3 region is CASTLGTSGSYEQYF. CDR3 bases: TGTGCCAGCACTCTCGGGACTAGCGGTTCCTACGAGCAGTACTTC.

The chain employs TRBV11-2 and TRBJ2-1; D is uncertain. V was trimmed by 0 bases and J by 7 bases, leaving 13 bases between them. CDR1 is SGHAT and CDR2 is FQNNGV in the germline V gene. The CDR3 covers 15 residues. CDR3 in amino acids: CASSLDKGLWNEQFF. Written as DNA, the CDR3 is TGTGCCAGCAGCTTAGATAAGGGCCTTTGGAATGAGCAGTTCTTC. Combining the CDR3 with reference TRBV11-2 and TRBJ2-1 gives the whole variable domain EAGVAQSPRYKIIEKRQSVAFWCNPISGHATLYWYQQILGQGPKLLIQFQNNGVVDDSQLPKDRFSAERLKGVDSTLKIQPAKLEDSAVYLCASSLDKGLWNEQFFGPGTRLTVL.

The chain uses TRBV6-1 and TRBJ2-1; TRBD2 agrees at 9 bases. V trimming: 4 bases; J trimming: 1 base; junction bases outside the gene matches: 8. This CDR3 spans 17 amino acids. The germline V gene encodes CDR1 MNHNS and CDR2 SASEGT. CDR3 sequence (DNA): TGTGCCAGCAGTGGAGGACTAGCGCGAGCGTCCTACAATGAGCAGTTCTTC. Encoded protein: CASSGGLARASYNEQFF.

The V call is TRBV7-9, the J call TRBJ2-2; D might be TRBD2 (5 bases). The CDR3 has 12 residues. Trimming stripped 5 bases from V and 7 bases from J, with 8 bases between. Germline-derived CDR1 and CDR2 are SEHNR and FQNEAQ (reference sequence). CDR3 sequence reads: CASSQLDGELFF. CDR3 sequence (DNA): TGTGCCAGCAGCCAACTAGACGGGGAGCTGTTTTTT.

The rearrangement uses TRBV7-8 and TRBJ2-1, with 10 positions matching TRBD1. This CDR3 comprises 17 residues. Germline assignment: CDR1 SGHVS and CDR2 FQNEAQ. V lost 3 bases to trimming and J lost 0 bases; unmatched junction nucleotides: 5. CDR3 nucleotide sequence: TGTGCCAGCAGCTTGACAGGGGGCTCAAGCTCCTACAATGAGCAGTTCTTC. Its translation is CASSLTGGSSSYNEQFF.

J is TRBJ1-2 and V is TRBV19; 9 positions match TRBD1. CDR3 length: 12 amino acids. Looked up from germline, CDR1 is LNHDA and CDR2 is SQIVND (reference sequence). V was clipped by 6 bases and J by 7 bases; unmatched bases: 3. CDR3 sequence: CASSATGGGYTF. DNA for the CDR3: TGTGCCAGTAGCGCGACAGGGGGTGGCTACACCTTC.

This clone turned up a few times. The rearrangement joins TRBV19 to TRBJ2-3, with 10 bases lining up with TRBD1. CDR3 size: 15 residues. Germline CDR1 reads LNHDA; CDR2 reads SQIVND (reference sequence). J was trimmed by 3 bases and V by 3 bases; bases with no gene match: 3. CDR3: CASSMDRGTTDTQYF. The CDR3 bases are TGTGCCAGTAGTATGGACAGGGGGACGACAGATACGCAGTATTTT. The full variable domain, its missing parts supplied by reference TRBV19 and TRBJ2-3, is DGGITQSPKYLFRKEGQNVTLSCEQNLNHDAMYWYRQDPGQGLRLIYYSQIVNDFQKGDIAEGYSVSREKKESFPLTVTSAQKNPTAFYLCASSMDRGTTDTQYFGPGTRLTVL.

The CDR3 reads CASSESGQGGTEAFF. The CDR3 region has the DNA TGTGCCAGCAGTGAGTCGGGACAGGGAGGGACTGAAGCTTTCTTT. This rearrangement joins TRBV6-1 to TRBJ1-1, with 9 bases lining up with TRBD1. V shed 3 bases and J 5 bases; nucleotides not matched to a gene: 7. The CDR3 loop spans 15 amino acids. The germline V gene encodes CDR1 MNHNS and CDR2 SASEGT.

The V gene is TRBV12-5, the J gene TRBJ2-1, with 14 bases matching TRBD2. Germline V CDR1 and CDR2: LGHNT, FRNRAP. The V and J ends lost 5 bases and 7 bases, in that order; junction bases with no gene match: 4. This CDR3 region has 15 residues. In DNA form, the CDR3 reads TGTGCTAGTGGTCTCTGGACTAGCGGGGGGAATGAGCAGTTCTTC. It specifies CASGLWTSGGNEQFF.

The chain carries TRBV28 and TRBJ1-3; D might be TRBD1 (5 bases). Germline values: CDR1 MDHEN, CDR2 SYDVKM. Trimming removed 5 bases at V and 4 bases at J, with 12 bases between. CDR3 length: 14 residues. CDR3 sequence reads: CASSGQGSGNTIYF. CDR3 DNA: TGTGCCAGCAGTGGGCAGGGTTCAGGAAACACCATATATTTT.

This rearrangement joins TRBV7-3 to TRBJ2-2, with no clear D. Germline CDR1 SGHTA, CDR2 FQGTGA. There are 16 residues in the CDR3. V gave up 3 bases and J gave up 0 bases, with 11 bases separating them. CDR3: CASSFLGPANTGELFF. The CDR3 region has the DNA TGTGCCAGCAGCTTTCTAGGTCCCGCGAACACCGGGGAGCTGTTTTTT.

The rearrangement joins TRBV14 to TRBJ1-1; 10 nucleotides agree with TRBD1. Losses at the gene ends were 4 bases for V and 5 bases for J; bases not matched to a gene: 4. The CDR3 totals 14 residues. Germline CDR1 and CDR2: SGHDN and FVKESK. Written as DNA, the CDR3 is TGTGCCAGCAGCCTGACAGGGGGCTGGACTGAAGCTTTCTTT. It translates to CASSLTGGWTEAFF.

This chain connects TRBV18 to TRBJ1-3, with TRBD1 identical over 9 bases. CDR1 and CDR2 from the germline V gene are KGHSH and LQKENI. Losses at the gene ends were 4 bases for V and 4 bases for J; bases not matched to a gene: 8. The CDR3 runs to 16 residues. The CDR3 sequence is CASSRDRGNSGNTIYF. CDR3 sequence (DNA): TGTGCCAGCTCACGCGACAGGGGGAATTCAGGAAACACCATATATTTT.

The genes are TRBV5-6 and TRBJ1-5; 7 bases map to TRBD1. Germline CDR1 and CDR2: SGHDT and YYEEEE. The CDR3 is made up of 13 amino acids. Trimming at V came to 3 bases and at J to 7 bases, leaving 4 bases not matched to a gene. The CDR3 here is CASSSQGRQPQHF. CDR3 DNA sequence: TGTGCCAGCAGCTCACAGGGGAGGCAGCCCCAGCATTTT.

As DNA, the CDR3 is TGTGCCAGCAGGGACAGGGCGGTCGGGCCCCAGCATTTT. Translated, it gives CASRDRAVGPQHF. The chain combines TRBV6-5 with TRBJ1-5; 8 bases match TRBD1. V dropped 6 bases and J dropped 9; count of bases not matched to a gene: 7. Germline CDR1 is MNHEY and CDR2 is SVGAGI. This CDR3 comprises 13 residues.

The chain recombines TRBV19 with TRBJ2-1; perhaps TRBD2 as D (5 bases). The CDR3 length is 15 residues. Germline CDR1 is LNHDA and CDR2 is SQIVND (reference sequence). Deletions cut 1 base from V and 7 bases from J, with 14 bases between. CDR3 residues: CASSIVSGPGNEQFF. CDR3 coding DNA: TGTGCCAGTAGTATAGTCTCCGGGCCGGGAAATGAGCAGTTCTTC.

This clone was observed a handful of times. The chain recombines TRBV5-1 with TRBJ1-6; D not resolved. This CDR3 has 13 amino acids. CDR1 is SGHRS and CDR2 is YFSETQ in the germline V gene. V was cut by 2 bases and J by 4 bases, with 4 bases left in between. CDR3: CASSFEYNSPLHF. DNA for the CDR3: TGCGCCAGCAGCTTTGAGTATAATTCACCCCTCCACTTT.